This T cell receptor (beta chain) was sequenced for a study of somatic mutations in cytotoxic T cells in rheumatoid arthritis. Sequencing was performed with immunoSEQ multiplex PCR; in TCRdb, only in-frame clones are kept and a portion is missing. The sample carries around 3,000 clones, approximately 90% recorded once. Germline CDR1 and CDR2: SGHDT and YYEEEE. V was pared by 3 bases and J by 4 bases, with 16 bases between. CDR3 length: 15 residues. The J gene is TRBJ1-2, the V gene TRBV5-6; unclear D gene. Sequencing used CD8+ T cells sorted from blood. This clonotype was obtained from a woman aged 18-30 years with rheumatoid arthritis. The CDR3 sequence is CASSYPPGIGYGYTF. The CDR3, as DNA: TGTGCCAGCAGCTACCCCCCGGGTATTGGCTATGGCTACACCTTC.